The entry below describes one T cell receptor beta chain. Its antigen remains undetermined. Base qualities are not recorded, but no much larger clone differs from it by a single base. Participants in the prospective study were enrolled through a virtual design, were aged about 18 to 100 years, and lived in 24 United States geographic areas. Cohort assignment in the prospective study relied on participant-reported clinical history from a screening survey and a study questionnaire. Recovered participants in ImmuneRACE Cohort 3 were defined as having two consecutive negative NP/OP PCR tests, clearance from a healthcare professional, or resolution of symptoms. In the prospective study, mobile phlebotomists collected whole blood, serum and a nasopharyngeal or oropharyngeal swab from each participant. Over an approximately two-month period, participants in the prospective study had the option of providing additional blood draws and questionnaires. Prospective study blood samples were shipped either frozen or at room temperature before DNA extraction.

This entry comes from a study of blood T cell repertoires in COVID-19 (dated by TCRdb to about 2020). Study-level background: Samples from collaborators originated in the United States, Italy and Spain and spanned both the acute and convalescent phases of COVID-19. The prospective study material was composed of cDNA or gDNA derived from T cells, B-cell-depleted T cells, or PBMCs. Deeply sampled blood TCRbeta repertoires from subjects exposed to, actively infected with, or recovered from COVID-19 were included in the dataset. The repertoires were made available in a free public database intended to serve as a resource for research on the immune response to SARS-CoV-2. Samples came from the ongoing ImmuneRACE study (first 160 participants) plus 1,254 subjects from 6 global collaborators. Sample metadata almost always included a de-identified subject ID, COVID-19 status, age in years and sex. Where available, HLA class I and class II types were taken from metadata supplied by the sample provider and were not determined by assay-based typing.

General conclusions and limits of the study: The quantity of clinical and demographic metadata differed by source and by participant and was supplied without curation.

V and J are trimmed by 2 bases and 3 bases, and the gene matches miss 4 bases of the junction. Reading from cysteine to phenylalanine, the CDR3 counts 14 amino acids. This entry keeps only the CDR3 DNA: 42 bases, framed from base 1. Based on the germline V gene, the CDR1 and CDR2 sequences are SGHRS and YFSETQ. TCRbeta CDR3 regions were amplified from genomic DNA by means of the immunoSEQ Assay, a bias-controlled multiplex PCR. On the study's bioinformatics: The number of nucleated cells in each sample was estimated from the amplification of reference gene primers within the assay. Sequence reads were collapsed and filtered to measure the absolute abundance of every unique TCRbeta CDR3 rearrangement. Productive Simpson clonality was computed per sample as the square root of Simpson's diversity index over productive rearrangements. Drawn from immuneACCESS, this table holds only the in-frame rearrangements with V and J called that TCRdb kept. Clones are partly lost; checked studies trace under half to an unresolved V gene and leave the rest unexplained. D and trimming come from the DNA, and the V and J calls and clone size come from that table. For this sample there are around 310,000 clones; 70% to 90% appear just once. Approximately 9.4% of the sample comes from the top ten.

Sequencing was performed on PBMCs or T cells enriched from blood (not recorded which). The receptor was derived from a woman in her forties who had recovered from COVID-19. Rearrangement joined TRBV5-1 to TRBJ2-5; 7 nucleotides in the junction match TRBD2. Read as DNA, the sequence is TGCGCCAGCAGCTTTAGCGGGCCGAAAGAGACCCAGTACTTC. Protein translation: CASSFSGPKETQYF.